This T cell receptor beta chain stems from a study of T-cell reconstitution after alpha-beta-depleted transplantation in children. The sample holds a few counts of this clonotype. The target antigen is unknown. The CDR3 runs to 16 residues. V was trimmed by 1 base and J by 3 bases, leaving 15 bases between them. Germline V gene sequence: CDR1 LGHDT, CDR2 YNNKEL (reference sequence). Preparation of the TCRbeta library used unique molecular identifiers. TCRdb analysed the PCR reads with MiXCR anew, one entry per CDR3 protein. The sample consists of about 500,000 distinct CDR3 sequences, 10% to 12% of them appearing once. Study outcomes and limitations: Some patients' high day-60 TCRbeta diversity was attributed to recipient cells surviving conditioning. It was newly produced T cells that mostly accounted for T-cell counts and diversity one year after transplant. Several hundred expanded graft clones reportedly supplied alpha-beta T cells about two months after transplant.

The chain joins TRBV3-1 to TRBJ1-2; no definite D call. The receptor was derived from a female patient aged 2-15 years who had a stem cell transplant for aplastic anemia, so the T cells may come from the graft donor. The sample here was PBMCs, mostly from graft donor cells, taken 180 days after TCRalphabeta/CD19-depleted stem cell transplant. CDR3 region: CASSQVARSVHYGYTF. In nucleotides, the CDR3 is TGTGCCAGCAGCCAAGTTGCTAGGAGCGTACACTATGGCTACACCTTC.